A single sample is the source of the 3 T cell receptor beta chains below, sequenced in a study of T cells expressing NK-cell markers. Each CDR3 protein gets one entry in TCRdb, which reprocessed the 5' RACE reads and gives no DNA. In total, the table holds around 550,000 distinct CDR3 sequences. The specimen sequenced was blood T cells: a sorted CD56 or NKG2C T cell subset, CD4+ or CD8+ T cells, or bulk PBMC T cells (not recorded which). Every receptor here comes from a man between 18 and 35 years old in good health.

The chain is built from TRBV9 and TRBJ2-1; TCRdb names TRBD2, which stays unverified in the absence of DNA. CDR1 SGDLS and CDR2 YYNGEE come from the germline V gene. The CDR3 length is 16 residues. The CDR3 spells CASSVAGTSGNNEQFF.

This chain joins TRBV20-1 and TRBJ2-6; the TCRdb call, TRBD2, lacks DNA for checking. Germline-derived CDR1 and CDR2 are DFQATT and SNEGSKA (reference sequence). The CDR3 spans 19 residues. The CDR3 is CSARDPRSGSPPGANVLTF.

The chain has TRBV28 and TRBJ2-1; TCRdb names TRBD2, which stays unverified in the absence of DNA. The germline V gene encodes CDR1 MDHEN and CDR2 SYDVKM. The CDR3 loop spans 15 amino acids. CDR3 residues: CASSLTSESLNEQFF.